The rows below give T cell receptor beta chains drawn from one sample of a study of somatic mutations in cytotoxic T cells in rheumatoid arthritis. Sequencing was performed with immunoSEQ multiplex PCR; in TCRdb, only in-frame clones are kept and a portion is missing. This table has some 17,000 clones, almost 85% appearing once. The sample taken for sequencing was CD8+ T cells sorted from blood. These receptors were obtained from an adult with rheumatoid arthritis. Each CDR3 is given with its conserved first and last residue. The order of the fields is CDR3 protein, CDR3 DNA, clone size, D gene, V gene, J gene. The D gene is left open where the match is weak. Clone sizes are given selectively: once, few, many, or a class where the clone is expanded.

CDR3 protein: CASSNYLGTGFYEQYF; CDR3 DNA: TGTGCCAGCAGCAATTACCTTGGGACAGGGTTCTACGAGCAGTACTTC; clone size: .; D gene: TRBD1; V gene: TRBV11-2; J gene: TRBJ2-7
CDR3 protein: CASSLVAGSSYEQYF; CDR3 DNA: TGCGCCAGCAGCTTGGTGGCGGGGAGCTCCTACGAGCAGTACTTC; clone size: .; D gene: .; V gene: TRBV5-1; J gene: TRBJ2-7
CDR3 protein: CASSLLALQGLGYNEQFF; CDR3 DNA: TGTGCCAGCAGCTTACTCGCCCTTCAGGGATTGGGCTACAATGAGCAGTTCTTC; clone size: .; D gene: .; V gene: TRBV5-6; J gene: TRBJ2-1
CDR3 protein: CASSQTSGSHEQYF; CDR3 DNA: TGTGCCAGCAGCCAAACTAGCGGGAGCCACGAGCAGTACTTC; clone size: few; D gene: TRBD2; V gene: TRBV27; J gene: TRBJ2-7
CDR3 protein: CASSLVAGGPADTQYF; CDR3 DNA: TGTGCCAGCAGCTTAGTTGCGGGAGGGCCCGCAGATACGCAGTATTTT; clone size: .; D gene: TRBD2; V gene: TRBV7-2; J gene: TRBJ2-3
CDR3 protein: CASSEQTDRDNEQFF; CDR3 DNA: TGTGCCAGCAGTGAACAAACCGACAGGGACAATGAGCAGTTCTTC; clone size: .; D gene: TRBD1; V gene: TRBV25-1; J gene: TRBJ2-1
CDR3 protein: CASRPGGVETQYF; CDR3 DNA: TGTGCCAGCAGGCCTGGGGGGGTGGAGACCCAGTACTTC; clone size: .; D gene: TRBD2; V gene: TRBV6-5; J gene: TRBJ2-5
CDR3 protein: CASSVGEGPGNQPQHF; CDR3 DNA: TGTGCCAGCAGCGTAGGTGAGGGACCGGGCAATCAGCCCCAGCATTTT; clone size: few; D gene: .; V gene: TRBV9; J gene: TRBJ1-5
CDR3 protein: CASSPLGPEDGYTF; CDR3 DNA: TGCGCCAGCAGCCCCCTGGGTCCAGAGGATGGCTACACCTTC; clone size: .; D gene: .; V gene: TRBV4-1; J gene: TRBJ1-2
CDR3 protein: CSVGRDNSYEQYF; CDR3 DNA: TGCAGCGTTGGCCGGGACAACTCCTACGAGCAGTACTTC; clone size: .; D gene: .; V gene: TRBV29-1; J gene: TRBJ2-7
CDR3 protein: CASSLLAGPTDTQYF; CDR3 DNA: TGTGCCAGCAGCTTACTAGCGGGGCCCACAGATACGCAGTATTTT; clone size: .; D gene: TRBD2; V gene: TRBV7-2; J gene: TRBJ2-3
CDR3 protein: CASSGGLGQAPMNTEAFF; CDR3 DNA: TGTGCCAGCAGTGGGGGGTTAGGTCAGGCGCCTATGAACACTGAAGCTTTCTTT; clone size: .; D gene: .; V gene: TRBV25-1; J gene: TRBJ1-1
CDR3 protein: CASSLAVSYEQYF; CDR3 DNA: TGTGCCAGCAGCTTGGCTGTCTCCTACGAGCAGTACTTC; clone size: .; D gene: .; V gene: TRBV5-6; J gene: TRBJ2-7
CDR3 protein: CASSADWNSYEQYF; CDR3 DNA: TGTGCCAGCAGTGCTGACTGGAACTCCTACGAGCAGTACTTC; clone size: .; D gene: .; V gene: TRBV6-1; J gene: TRBJ2-7
CDR3 protein: CASSLRAYNEQFF; CDR3 DNA: TGCGCCAGCAGCCTCAGGGCCTACAATGAGCAGTTCTTC; clone size: .; D gene: .; V gene: TRBV4-1; J gene: TRBJ2-1
CDR3 protein: CSVGGNRVEAFF; CDR3 DNA: TGCAGCGTGGGAGGTAACAGGGTTGAAGCTTTCTTT; clone size: .; D gene: .; V gene: TRBV29-1; J gene: TRBJ1-1
CDR3 protein: CASRRTDDDSGNTIYF; CDR3 DNA: TGTGCCTCCCGTCGGACAGACGATGACTCTGGAAACACCATATATTTT; clone size: few; D gene: .; V gene: TRBV30; J gene: TRBJ1-3
CDR3 protein: CASSFRYEQYF; CDR3 DNA: TGTGCCAGCAGCTTTAGGTATGAGCAGTATTTT; clone size: few; D gene: .; V gene: TRBV7-9; J gene: TRBJ2-3
CDR3 protein: CASSSGQGIPDTQYF; CDR3 DNA: TGTGCCAGCAGCTCCGGACAGGGAATACCAGATACGCAGTATTTT; clone size: .; D gene: TRBD1; V gene: TRBV11-2; J gene: TRBJ2-3
CDR3 protein: CASTRRATEAFF; CDR3 DNA: TGTGCCAGCACTCGGAGGGCAACTGAAGCTTTCTTT; clone size: .; D gene: .; V gene: TRBV2; J gene: TRBJ1-1
CDR3 protein: CASSLVVARHYEQYF; CDR3 DNA: TGTGCCAGCAGCTTAGTAGTGGCCAGGCACTACGAGCAGTACTTC; clone size: .; D gene: .; V gene: TRBV7-9; J gene: TRBJ2-7
CDR3 protein: CASSNRNPSGGHNEQFF; CDR3 DNA: TGTGCCAGCAGCAACAGGAACCCCTCGGGGGGCCACAATGAGCAGTTCTTC; clone size: .; D gene: .; V gene: TRBV21-1; J gene: TRBJ2-1
CDR3 protein: CAFDGDLNYGYTF; CDR3 DNA: TGTGCCTTCGACGGGGACCTTAACTATGGCTACACCTTC; clone size: .; D gene: .; V gene: TRBV30; J gene: TRBJ1-2
CDR3 protein: CASTQGGRGSAKNIQYF; CDR3 DNA: TGCGCCAGCACCCAAGGGGGCAGGGGATCAGCCAAAAACATTCAGTACTTC; clone size: once; D gene: TRBD1; V gene: TRBV23-1; J gene: TRBJ2-4
CDR3 protein: CASSVTGGGQPQHF; CDR3 DNA: TGTGCCAGCAGCGTAACAGGGGGTGGACAGCCCCAGCATTTT; clone size: .; D gene: TRBD1; V gene: TRBV7-9; J gene: TRBJ1-5
CDR3 protein: CASEASGYNEQFF; CDR3 DNA: TGTGCCAGCGAGGCTAGCGGATACAATGAGCAGTTCTTC; clone size: .; D gene: TRBD2; V gene: TRBV13; J gene: TRBJ2-1
CDR3 protein: CASSPRDRGNEKLFF; CDR3 DNA: TGTGCCAGTAGTCCCCGGGACAGAGGAAATGAAAAACTGTTTTTT; clone size: .; D gene: TRBD1; V gene: TRBV19; J gene: TRBJ1-4
CDR3 protein: CAIRDWTYGYTF; CDR3 DNA: TGTGCCATCCGGGACTGGACCTACGGCTACACCTTC; clone size: once; D gene: .; V gene: TRBV10-3; J gene: TRBJ1-2
CDR3 protein: CASSSLEGSPGDNEQFF; CDR3 DNA: TGTGCCAGCAGTTCACTCGAGGGATCTCCGGGGGACAATGAGCAGTTCTTC; clone size: .; D gene: .; V gene: TRBV28; J gene: TRBJ2-1
CDR3 protein: CAISELTEALDYGYTF; CDR3 DNA: TGTGCCATCAGTGAGCTGACAGAAGCATTAGATTATGGCTACACCTTC; clone size: .; D gene: .; V gene: TRBV10-3; J gene: TRBJ1-2